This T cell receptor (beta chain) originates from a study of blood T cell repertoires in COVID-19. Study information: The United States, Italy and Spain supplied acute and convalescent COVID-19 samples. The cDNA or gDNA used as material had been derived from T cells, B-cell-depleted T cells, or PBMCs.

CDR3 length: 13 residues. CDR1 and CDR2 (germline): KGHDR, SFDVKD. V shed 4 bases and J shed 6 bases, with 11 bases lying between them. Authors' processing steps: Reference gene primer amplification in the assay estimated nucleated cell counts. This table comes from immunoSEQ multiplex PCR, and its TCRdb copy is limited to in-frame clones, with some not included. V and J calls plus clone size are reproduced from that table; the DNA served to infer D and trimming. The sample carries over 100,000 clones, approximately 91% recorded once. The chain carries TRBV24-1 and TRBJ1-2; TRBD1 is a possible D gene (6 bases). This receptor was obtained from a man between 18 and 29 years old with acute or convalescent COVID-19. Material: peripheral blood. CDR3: CATSEGQGNGYTF. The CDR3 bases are TGTGCCACCAGTGAAGGGCAGGGGAATGGCTACACCTTC.